A selection of T cell receptor beta chains follows, all from one sample in a study of CXCR3-negative and CXCR3-positive naive CD8 T cells. Reanalyzing the 5' RACE reads, TCRdb keeps one entry per CDR3 protein, without DNA. The listing records some 85,000 distinct CDR3 sequences. The sample consisted of naive CXCR3+ CD8+ T cells from blood. The receptors stem from a human donor in good health. Some clones in this sample may be carry-over from other donors' samples. CDR3s include the opening cysteine and the closing phenylalanine or tryptophan. Fields, in order: V gene, J gene, CDR3 protein.

v_gene: TRBV7-3
j_gene: TRBJ2-7
CDR3aa: CASSPAGGGGRKYEQYF

v_gene: TRBV29-1
j_gene: TRBJ2-2
CDR3aa: CSGRTANTGELFF

v_gene: TRBV25-1
j_gene: TRBJ2-1
CDR3aa: CASSGTSDNEQFF

v_gene: TRBV15
j_gene: TRBJ1-1
CDR3aa: CATNSITGPEAFF

v_gene: TRBV6-5
j_gene: TRBJ2-2
CDR3aa: CASSYTPPRTENTGELFF

v_gene: TRBV20-1
j_gene: TRBJ2-7
CDR3aa: CSARGLVAIDEQYF

v_gene: TRBV28
j_gene: TRBJ2-1
CDR3aa: CASSLGGTANYNEQFF

v_gene: TRBV29-1
j_gene: TRBJ2-5
CDR3aa: CSDLTGSQETQYF

v_gene: TRBV27
j_gene: TRBJ2-1
CDR3aa: CASSFGAGGPYNEQFF

v_gene: TRBV4-1
j_gene: TRBJ2-7
CDR3aa: CASRHLQGASYEQYF

v_gene: TRBV15
j_gene: TRBJ2-5
CDR3aa: CATSRGAGETQYF

v_gene: TRBV4-3
j_gene: TRBJ1-1
CDR3aa: CASSQEVRGDAFF

v_gene: TRBV6-2/TRBV6-3
j_gene: TRBJ2-7
CDR3aa: CASSFRQGTYEQYF

v_gene: TRBV4-1
j_gene: TRBJ2-1
CDR3aa: CASSQASRNEQFF

v_gene: TRBV5-1
j_gene: TRBJ2-2
CDR3aa: CASRGENTGELFF

v_gene: TRBV12-3/TRBV12-4
j_gene: TRBJ1-2
CDR3aa: CASSTDPGHLYGYTF

v_gene: TRBV28
j_gene: TRBJ2-2
CDR3aa: CDSSFTGPYTGELFF

v_gene: TRBV7-9
j_gene: TRBJ1-1
CDR3aa: CASSLGGAYEAFF

v_gene: TRBV2
j_gene: TRBJ2-7
CDR3aa: CASSEPSRELFYEQYF

v_gene: TRBV4-2
j_gene: TRBJ2-3
CDR3aa: CASSQEAAGVTDTQYF

v_gene: TRBV29-1
j_gene: TRBJ1-1
CDR3aa: CSVIGGGTEAFF

v_gene: TRBV28
j_gene: TRBJ2-2
CDR3aa: CASSLLAGVTGELFF

v_gene: TRBV29-1
j_gene: TRBJ2-7
CDR3aa: CSVEEGLADSYEQYF

v_gene: TRBV6-2/TRBV6-3
j_gene: TRBJ2-7
CDR3aa: CASSYSTEEASYEQYF

v_gene: TRBV10-1
j_gene: TRBJ2-1
CDR3aa: CASSSRGGVNEQFF

v_gene: TRBV7-6
j_gene: TRBJ2-1
CDR3aa: CASAGRHSSYNEQFF

v_gene: TRBV3-1
j_gene: TRBJ2-1
CDR3aa: CASSWEGTYNEQFF

v_gene: TRBV30
j_gene: TRBJ2-7
CDR3aa: CAWSSGGSYEQYF

v_gene: TRBV28
j_gene: TRBJ1-2
CDR3aa: CASLPTDRDYGYTF

v_gene: TRBV6-5
j_gene: TRBJ2-1
CDR3aa: CASSYLTSGGHEQFF

v_gene: TRBV27
j_gene: TRBJ2-5
CDR3aa: CASSWTAQETQYF

v_gene: TRBV20-1
j_gene: TRBJ2-1
CDR3aa: CSARDLSGSSNEQFF

v_gene: TRBV18
j_gene: TRBJ2-1
CDR3aa: CASSPTGGWDDDEQFF

v_gene: TRBV3-1
j_gene: TRBJ2-5
CDR3aa: CASSQRTTDIRETQYF

v_gene: TRBV4-2
j_gene: TRBJ1-1
CDR3aa: CASSQDGLEGYNTEAFF

v_gene: TRBV7-3
j_gene: TRBJ1-1
CDR3aa: CASSLTGQGNTEAFF

v_gene: TRBV29-1
j_gene: TRBJ2-5
CDR3aa: CSVEDANQETQYF

v_gene: TRBV28
j_gene: TRBJ2-7
CDR3aa: CASSFPGASYEQYF

v_gene: TRBV5-4
j_gene: TRBJ2-3
CDR3aa: CASSFGAGGPDTQYF

v_gene: TRBV7-6
j_gene: TRBJ2-7
CDR3aa: CASSPGVYFSYEQYF

v_gene: TRBV27
j_gene: TRBJ2-1
CDR3aa: CASSLSTYYNEQFF

v_gene: TRBV25-1
j_gene: TRBJ2-6
CDR3aa: CASSEYSGSGANVLTF

v_gene: TRBV7-9
j_gene: TRBJ2-7
CDR3aa: CASSLRADPYEQYF

v_gene: TRBV12-3/TRBV12-4
j_gene: TRBJ2-3
CDR3aa: CASSLLSTDTQYF

v_gene: TRBV18
j_gene: TRBJ1-2
CDR3aa: CASSPLEHLTGWYGYTF

v_gene: TRBV4-1
j_gene: TRBJ1-3
CDR3aa: CASSQRDSGNTIYF

v_gene: TRBV27
j_gene: TRBJ1-1
CDR3aa: CASSLSGASAEAFF

v_gene: TRBV20-1
j_gene: TRBJ2-1
CDR3aa: CSARGKPDNEQFF

v_gene: TRBV24-1
j_gene: TRBJ2-3
CDR3aa: CATSDLRDRDTDTQYF

v_gene: TRBV5-1
j_gene: TRBJ1-5
CDR3aa: CASSLEGTSNQPQHF